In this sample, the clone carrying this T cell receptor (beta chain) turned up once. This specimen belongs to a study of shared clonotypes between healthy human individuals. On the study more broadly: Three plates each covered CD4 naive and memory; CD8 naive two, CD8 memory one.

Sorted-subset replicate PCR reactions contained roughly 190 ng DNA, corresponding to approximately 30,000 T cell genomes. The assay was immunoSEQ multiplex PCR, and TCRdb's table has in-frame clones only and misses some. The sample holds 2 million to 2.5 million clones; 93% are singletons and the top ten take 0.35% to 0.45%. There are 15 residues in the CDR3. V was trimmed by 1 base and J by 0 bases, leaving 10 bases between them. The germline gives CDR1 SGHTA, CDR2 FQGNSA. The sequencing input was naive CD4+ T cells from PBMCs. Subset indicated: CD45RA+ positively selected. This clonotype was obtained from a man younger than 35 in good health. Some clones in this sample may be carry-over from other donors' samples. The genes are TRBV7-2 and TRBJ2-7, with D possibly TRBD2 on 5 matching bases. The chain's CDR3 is CASSLGVATSYEQYF. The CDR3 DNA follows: TGTGCCAGCAGCTTAGGAGTAGCGACCTCCTACGAGCAGTACTTC.